Following are 6 T cell receptor beta chains from one sample sequenced in a study of blood T cell repertoires in COVID-19. Produced via immunoSEQ multiplex PCR; TCRdb's table is partial and in-frame only. In the table there are tens of thousands of clones, approximately 82% of which are singletons. Sequenced: peripheral blood. The receptor set was obtained from a woman in her sixties or seventies with acute or convalescent COVID-19.

V usage is TRBV4-1 and J usage is TRBJ1-5; a weak D match, TRBD1 (6 bases). Trimming cost V 0 bases and J 1 base, with 10 bases left between them. Germline V gene data show CDR1 as MGHRA and CDR2 as YSYEKL. This CDR3 is 16 amino acids long. CDR3 amino acids: CASSQEAGASNQPQHF. DNA of the CDR3: TGCGCCAGCAGCCAAGAAGCGGGGGCGAGCAATCAGCCCCAGCATTTT.

V and J are TRBV6-2 or TRBV6-3 and TRBJ2-7; 11 bases map to TRBD1. The length of the CDR3 is 16 residues. CDR1 is MNHEY and CDR2 is SVGEGT in the germline V gene. Trimming cost V 0 bases and J 7 bases; bases outside gene matches: 8. CDR3 residues: CASSYSLGQGATEQYF. Here the CDR3 DNA reads TGTGCCAGCAGTTACTCTCTTGGACAGGGGGCCACTGAGCAGTACTTC.

The V gene is TRBV29-1, the J gene TRBJ2-1; 10 bases agree with TRBD1. The CDR3 runs to 14 residues. The V segment lost 3 bases and the J segment 4 bases; nucleotides outside the gene matches: 3. Germline-derived CDR1 and CDR2 are SQVTM and ANQGSEA. CDR3 in amino acids: CSVDWGQGYNEQFF. Written as DNA, the CDR3 is TGCAGCGTTGATTGGGGACAGGGGTACAATGAGCAGTTCTTC.

This chain links TRBV24-1 with TRBJ2-1; maybe TRBD2 (5 bases). Deletions cut 9 bases from V and 8 bases from J, with 13 bases between. The CDR3 spans 12 residues. Germline CDR1 is KGHDR and CDR2 is SFDVKD. CDR3 in amino acids: CATAQTGYEQFF. The CDR3 DNA reads as TGTGCCACCGCTCAGACGGGGTATGAGCAGTTCTTC.

The gene calls are TRBV4-1 and TRBJ2-7; 8 positions agree with TRBD2. Trimming took 1 base from V and 4 from J; bases not matched to a gene: 12. The CDR3 spans 17 residues. The germline gives CDR1 MGHRA, CDR2 YSYEKL. The CDR3 DNA follows: TGCGCCAGCAGCCAAGCCCCCGGGAGCGGGAGATGGTACGAGCAGTACTTC. Protein product: CASSQAPGSGRWYEQYF.

The chain has TRBV7-8 and TRBJ1-6, with 9 bases lining up with TRBD1. There are 16 residues in the CDR3. Germline V gives CDR1 SGHVS, CDR2 FQNEAQ. V shed 8 bases and J 6 bases; nucleotides not matched to a gene: 11. CDR3 protein: CASSDRDRATNSPLHF. DNA of the CDR3: TGTGCCAGCTCGGACCGGGACAGGGCCACTAATTCACCCCTCCACTTT.